These T cell receptor beta chains were read from a single sample in a study of cytomegalovirus exposure and HLA in healthy donors. TCRdb keeps only in-frame clones here, not all; method: immunoSEQ multiplex PCR. The repertoire has about 120,000 clones, less than 85% of them found once; the top ten carry around 20%. Sequencing was carried out using PBMCs. These receptors all stem from a man aged 18 to 35 in good health and CMV-seropositive. Both conserved end residues are part of each CDR3. Each record gives: CDR3 DNA, CDR3 protein, D gene, J gene, clone size, V gene. D genes are given only for firm matches. The size field is filled for only some rows; it gives once, few, many or a size class.

TGTGCCAGCAACCTTGAGGCCCTTGTCTCCTACGAGCAGTACTTC CASNLEALVSYEQYF . TRBJ2-7 . TRBV6-1
TGTGCCAGCAAGGACAGGCAGAACACTGAAGCTTTCTTT CASKDRQNTEAFF TRBD1 TRBJ1-1 few TRBV5-5
TGTGCCATCGGGGGCCAGGGGATCACCGGGGAGCTGTTTTTT CAIGGQGITGELFF . TRBJ2-2 . TRBV10-3
TGTGCCAGTGCACCGGGGGTCTATGGCTACACCTTC CASAPGVYGYTF . TRBJ1-2 . TRBV19
TGTGCCAGCTCACCACCGGAGGGGTCGGCTCGCCAGTTCTTC CASSPPEGSARQFF . TRBJ2-1 . TRBV18
TGTGCCAGCAGGGGTACCCTAAGCGGGGATTCGCAGTATTTT CASRGTLSGDSQYF TRBD2 TRBJ2-3 . TRBV6-5
TGTGCCAGTAGGGGGGGGACAGGGGGAACGCCCCAGCATTTT CASRGGTGGTPQHF TRBD1 TRBJ1-5 once TRBV19
TGTGCCAGCAGCTTCGGTCTCGGGGAAAAGTCACCCCTCCACTTT CASSFGLGEKSPLHF . TRBJ1-6 . TRBV7-4
TGTGCCAGCTCACCATGGCGTCCCGGGACAGGGACCGGCACAGATACGCAGTATTTT CASSPWRPGTGTGTDTQYF TRBD1 TRBJ2-3 . TRBV18
TGTGCCAGCTGTTGGACTAGCGGGGGAACCGGGGAGCTGTTTTTT CASCWTSGGTGELFF TRBD2 TRBJ2-2 . TRBV2
TGTGCCAGTAGTATGAGGGAAAGTGAAGCTTTCTTT CASSMRESEAFF . TRBJ1-1 few TRBV19
TGCGCCAGCAGCCTCTTGGGGGCTTCCTACAATGAGCAGTTCTTC CASSLLGASYNEQFF . TRBJ2-1 . TRBV5-1
TGTGCCAGCAGTTACTCGGGGGGGGCTCAGCCCCAGCATTTT CASSYSGGAQPQHF . TRBJ1-5 . TRBV6-6
TGCGCCAGCAGCAGACAACACTCCGGGACAGACAATGAGCAGTTCTTC CASSRQHSGTDNEQFF TRBD1 TRBJ2-1 . TRBV5-1
TGCAGCGGGTCGGACAGGCCTAATGAAAAACTGTTTTTT CSGSDRPNEKLFF TRBD1 TRBJ1-4 . TRBV29-1
TGTGCCAGCAGTCGCGGGGTTCTAAGCGATGAGCAGTTCTTC CASSRGVLSDEQFF . TRBJ2-1 . TRBV6-5
TGCGCCAGCAGCCGGACGACAGGGGGGTACAATGAGCAGTTCTTC CASSRTTGGYNEQFF TRBD1 TRBJ2-1 . TRBV5-1
TGTGCCAGCAGCTTTGGTTGGAGTGGCGCCACTGAAGCTTTCTTT CASSFGWSGATEAFF . TRBJ1-1 . TRBV5-4
TGTGCCAGCAGCGACCCGGGACTCCCCCTCAATGAGCAGTTCTTC CASSDPGLPLNEQFF . TRBJ2-1 . TRBV9
TGCAGCGTTGCGGGTGGATTGGGGCGCGGTGGCTACACCTTC CSVAGGLGRGGYTF . TRBJ1-2 once TRBV29-1
TGTGCCAGCTCACCACCGGGACAGGGTACCACTGAAGCTTTCTTT CASSPPGQGTTEAFF TRBD1 TRBJ1-1 . TRBV18
TGTGCCAGCAGCCCTGGGACAGGGAATCACTACGAGCAGTACTTC CASSPGTGNHYEQYF TRBD1 TRBJ2-7 . TRBV7-7
TGTGCCAGCAGACCCACCTGGGTTGAGGGCTATGGCTACACCTTC CASRPTWVEGYGYTF . TRBJ1-2 . TRBV27
TGTGCCAGCAGGGGGTATATGACGGGGGAGACCCAGTACTTC CASRGYMTGETQYF . TRBJ2-5 . TRBV27
TGTGCCAGCAGCTTACTGTCTACTGGCTCCTACGAGCAGTACTTC CASSLLSTGSYEQYF . TRBJ2-7 . TRBV13
TGCAGCGTTTCTCAAGGGACAGGGGATTATGGCTACACCTTC CSVSQGTGDYGYTF TRBD1 TRBJ1-2 . TRBV29-1
TGCGCCAGCAGCTTGGATGCAGGGCAGCATTCACCCCCCCACTTT CASSLDAGQHSPPHF . TRBJ1-6 . TRBV5-1
TGTGCCAGCACGGCGCAGGGAAACTCCTACAATGAGCAGTTCTTC CASTAQGNSYNEQFF . TRBJ2-1 few TRBV9
TGTGCCAGTAGTCCGGGGACAGGGAATAACTATGGCTACACCTTC CASSPGTGNNYGYTF TRBD1 TRBJ1-2 . TRBV19
TGTGCCAGCAGCGTAGGTCAGAACTCTGGGGCCAACGTCCTGACTTTC CASSVGQNSGANVLTF . TRBJ2-6 once TRBV9
TGTGCAAGTCCCTTAGAAGGTGACAGGGGGCGCGACTATGGCTACACCTTC CASPLEGDRGRDYGYTF . TRBJ1-2 . TRBV12-2
TGTGCCAGCGACAGGGGCATGAACACTGAAGCTTTCTTT CASDRGMNTEAFF TRBD1 TRBJ1-1 . TRBV7-9
TGTGCCAGCAGCGCGGACAGGGGACCAGATACGCAGTATTTT CASSADRGPDTQYF TRBD1 TRBJ2-3 . TRBV25-1
TGTGCCAGCAGCTTGGGGGCAGGGAGCAATCAGCCCCAGCATTTT CASSLGAGSNQPQHF . TRBJ1-5 . TRBV5-8
TGTGCCAGTAGTCTGGCAGGGATGACCAATCAGCCCCAGCATTTT CASSLAGMTNQPQHF . TRBJ1-5 . TRBV19
TGTGCCAGCAGCGTAGCCGGGAAGGGGGGGTATGGCTACACCTTC CASSVAGKGGYGYTF . TRBJ1-2 . TRBV9
TGTGCCAGCAGTTCGCAGGGGCTCACAGATACGCAGTATTTT CASSSQGLTDTQYF . TRBJ2-3 . TRBV2
TGTGCCAGCAGCTTGGGACAGGCCACCTACGAGCAGTACTTC CASSLGQATYEQYF . TRBJ2-7 . TRBV5-5
TGTGCCAGCAGCCTCACAGGGTCCGGAAACACCATATATTTT CASSLTGSGNTIYF . TRBJ1-3 once TRBV6-6
TGTGCCAGCAAGATGGGGGGGAACTATGGCTACACCTTC CASKMGGNYGYTF . TRBJ1-2 . TRBV11-2
TGTGCCAGCAGTTTCAAGCAACAGGGTAATTCACCCCTCCACTTT CASSFKQQGNSPLHF . TRBJ1-6 once TRBV27